The 7 T cell receptor beta chains presented below share a single source sample, sequenced in a study of T cells after yellow fever vaccination. TCRdb analysed the 5' RACE reads with MiXCR anew, one entry per CDR3 protein. The data contain about 74,000 distinct CDR3 sequences, around 6.5% of them singletons. The material was CD8+ T cells sorted from PBMCs, obtained less than 6 days after the first yellow fever vaccination. The source is a man younger than 30 who received the YFV17D yellow fever vaccine.

V gene TRBV7-8 combines with J gene TRBJ1-5; no definite D call. Trimming took off 1 base at V and 1 base at J, with 11 bases between the two ends. Germline V CDR1 and CDR2: SGHVS, FQNEAQ. CDR3 length: 16 amino acids. The DNA for the CDR3 is TGTGCCAGCAGCTTAGGGCGACATAGGAGCAATCAGCCCCAGCATTTT. Amino acids: CASSLGRHRSNQPQHF.

V usage is TRBV7-3 and J usage is TRBJ1-1, with D maybe TRBD1 (5 bases). The CDR3 extends over 15 amino acids. Germline V gene sequence: CDR1 SGHTA, CDR2 FQGTGA. Trimming removed 8 bases from V and 4 bases from J, with 20 bases in between. The CDR3, as DNA: TGTGCCAGCTCAACATGGGGGGGGAGGGGCACTGAAGCTTTCTTT. Protein: CASSTWGGRGTEAFF.

This clonotype was detected ten times or more. The chain links TRBV7-2 to TRBJ2-2; perhaps TRBD1 as D (5 bases). CDR1 is SGHTA, CDR2 FQGNSA, per germline. CDR3 size: 15 residues. Between the trimmed V and J ends, which lost 3 bases and 6 bases, there was a span of 14 bases. For the CDR3, the DNA is TGTGCCAGCAGCTTCGACAGACCCTATTCCGGGGAGCTGTTTTTT. Encoded protein: CASSFDRPYSGELFF.

The chain recombines TRBV4-3 with TRBJ2-1; TRBD2 aligns across 11 bases. Germline CDR1 and CDR2: LGHNA and YSLEER. V was clipped by 8 bases and J by 12 bases; unmatched bases: 9. This CDR3 is 13 amino acids long. CDR3 amino acids: CASGSLAGEGQFF. CDR3 sequence (DNA): TGCGCCAGCGGATCACTAGCGGGGGAGGGGCAGTTCTTC.

The chain uses TRBV7-9 and TRBJ1-2; 8 nucleotides line up with TRBD1. V dropped 1 base and J dropped 6; count of bases not matched to a gene: 7. The CDR3 runs to 15 residues. CDR1 is SEHNR and CDR2 is FQNEAQ in the germline V gene (reference sequence). The CDR3 DNA reads as TGTGCCAGCAGCTTAGGGACAGGGAATCCGGATGGCTACACCTTC. Its translation: CASSLGTGNPDGYTF. Combining the CDR3 with reference TRBV7-9 and TRBJ1-2 gives the whole variable domain DTGVSQNPRHKITKRGQNVTFRCDPISEHNRLYWYRQTLGQGPEFLTYFQNEAQLEKSRLLSDRFSAERPKGSFSTLEIQRTEQGDSAMYLCASSLGTGNPDGYTFGSGTRLTVV.

V gene TRBV27 combines with J gene TRBJ1-3; no firm D call. CDR3 length: 13 amino acids. Trimming stripped 7 bases from V and 4 bases from J, with 11 bases between. In germline, CDR1 is MNHEY, CDR2 SMNVEV (reference sequence). In DNA form, the CDR3 reads TGTGCCAGCACCACGGGCCGAGGAAACACCATATATTTT. Translation gives CASTTGRGNTIYF.

A note on this clonotype: A much larger clone lies a single base off, so this may be a read error. This rearrangement joins TRBV14 to TRBJ2-7, with 9 bases that match TRBD1. The CDR3 is 17 amino acids. From germline, CDR1 is SGHDN and CDR2 FVKESK. V dropped 8 bases and J dropped 0; count of bases not matched to a gene: 14. CDR3 region: CASRSPGQGPFSYEQYF. Written as DNA, the CDR3 is TGTGCCAGCCGCTCCCCGGGACAGGGTCCCTTCTCCTACGAGCAGTACTTC.